This T cell receptor beta chain was obtained from a study of shared clonotypes between healthy human individuals. Clones were sequenced by immunoSEQ multiplex PCR, and TCRdb holds only the in-frame ones, with some missing. This sample has 1.5 million to 2.5 million clones, with over 85% found just once. CDR1 is LGHNA and CDR2 is YSLEER in the germline V gene. The CDR3 has 17 amino acids. V lost 1 base, J lost 3 bases, and 18 bases lay in between. Cells designated naive CD8 were CD45RO-negative and were positively selected for CCR7, with terminally differentiated effector memory CD45RA+ cells excluded. A remark on this clone: Antigen: not known.

Findings and limits, study-wide: Clonotypes shared by all four sorted-subset donors had higher generation probabilities than non-shared clonotypes.

The sequence was collected from a man aged 18-30 years in good health. The chain combines TRBV4-3 with TRBJ1-1, with D possibly TRBD1 on 5 matching bases. Sequenced: naive CD8+ T cells sorted from blood. CDR3 loop: CASSQVFAGGRDTEAFF. In DNA, the CDR3 is TGCGCCAGCAGCCAAGTTTTTGCTGGGGGTAGGGACACTGAAGCTTTCTTT.